The clone carrying this T cell receptor beta chain has at least ten counts. The source of the sample is a study of response to subunit inactivated influenza vaccine. Via MiXCR, TCRdb re-called the RT-PCR reads, giving one row per CDR3 protein. The sample has about 570,000 distinct CDR3 sequences; about 11% are singletons. CDR3 size: 15 residues. Deletions cut 6 bases from V and 0 bases from J, with 14 bases between. Germline loops: CDR1 MGHDK, CDR2 SYGVNS. The sample was also reused in another study, on T cells expressing NK-cell markers. From that second work: The TCR beta cDNA came from 5'RACE template switching with UMIs. Sorted CD3+CD56-NKG2C+, CD3+CD56+NKG2C- and CD3+CD56+NKG2C+ T cells were the source of the TCR beta repertoires. The authors sequenced eight donors, of whom seven were HCMV-seropositive and one was seronegative.

The TCR was taken from a man aged 50 to 59 who received an inactivated influenza vaccine. The chain is built from TRBV25-1 and TRBJ2-5, with D unclear. Source: PBMCs from blood, taken on the day of vaccination. CDR3 protein: CASSTSLTDQETQYF. The CDR3 DNA follows: TGTGCCAGCAGCACCTCGTTGACGGACCAAGAGACCCAGTACTTC.